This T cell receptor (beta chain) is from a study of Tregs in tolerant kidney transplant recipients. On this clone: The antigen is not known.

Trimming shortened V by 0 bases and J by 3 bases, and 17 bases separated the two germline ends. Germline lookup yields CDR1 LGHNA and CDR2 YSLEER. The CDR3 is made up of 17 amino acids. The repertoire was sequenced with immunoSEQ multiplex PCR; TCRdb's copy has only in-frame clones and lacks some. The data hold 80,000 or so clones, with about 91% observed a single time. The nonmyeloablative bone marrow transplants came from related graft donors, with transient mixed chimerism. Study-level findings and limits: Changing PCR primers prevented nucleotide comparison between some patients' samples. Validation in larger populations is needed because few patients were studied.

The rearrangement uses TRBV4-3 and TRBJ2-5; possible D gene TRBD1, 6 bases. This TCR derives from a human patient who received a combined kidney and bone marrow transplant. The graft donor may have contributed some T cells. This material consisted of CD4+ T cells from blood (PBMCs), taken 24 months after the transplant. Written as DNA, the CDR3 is TGCGCCAGCAGCCAAGAAGTCTGGGGTCAGGGGAAAGAGACCCAGTACTTC. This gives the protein CASSQEVWGQGKETQYF.